This entry features one T cell receptor (beta chain) sequence. This sample is drawn from a study of control samples from healthy donors and cancer patients. The CDR3 is 16 amino acids. V gave up 6 bases and J gave up 1 base; unmatched junction bases: 11. In germline, CDR1 is SNHLY, CDR2 FYNNEI. Method: immunoSEQ multiplex PCR; TCRdb's copy keeps in-frame clones and lacks some. Here the sample spans fewer than 90,000 clones, approximately 89% being singletons. The source material was blood. This sequence was found in a man in his fifties in good health. This chain joins TRBV2 and TRBJ2-5, with TRBD2 identical over 7 bases. CDR3 sequence (DNA): TGTGCCAGCAGCGACCCGACTAGCAGACCCCAAGAGACCCAGTACTTC. Its protein is CASSDPTSRPQETQYF.